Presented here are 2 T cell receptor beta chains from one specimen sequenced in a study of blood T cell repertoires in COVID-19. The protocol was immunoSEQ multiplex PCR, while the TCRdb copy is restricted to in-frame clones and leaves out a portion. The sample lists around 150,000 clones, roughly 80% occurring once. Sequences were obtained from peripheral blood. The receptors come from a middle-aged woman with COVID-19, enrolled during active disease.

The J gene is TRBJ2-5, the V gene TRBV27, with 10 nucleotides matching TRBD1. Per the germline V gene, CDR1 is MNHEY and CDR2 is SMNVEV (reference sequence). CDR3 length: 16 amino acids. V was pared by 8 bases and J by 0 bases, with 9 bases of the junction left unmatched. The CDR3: CASGLDRGPHQETQYF. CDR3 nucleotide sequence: TGTGCCAGCGGGCTCGACAGGGGGCCCCACCAAGAGACCCAGTACTTC.

The CDR3 loop is CATRDRGTHEQYF. Here the CDR3 DNA reads TGTGCCACACGGGACAGGGGGACCCACGAGCAGTACTTC. V usage is TRBV19 and J usage is TRBJ2-7, with 11 bases aligning to TRBD1. This CDR3 spans 13 amino acids. V shed 10 bases, J shed 5 bases, and the junction held 7 bases outside the gene matches. Germline CDR1 reads LNHDA; CDR2 reads SQIVND (reference sequence).